The source of this TCR beta chain is a study of blood T cell repertoires in COVID-19 (dated by TCRdb to 2020 to 2021). With regard to the full study: Collaborator samples came from the United States, Italy and Spain and covered acute and convalescent phases of COVID-19. The repertoires were made available in a free public database intended to serve as a resource for research on the immune response to SARS-CoV-2. The dataset comprised deeply sampled blood TCRbeta repertoires from subjects exposed to, actively infected with, or recovered from COVID-19. HLA class I and class II types, where available, came from metadata supplied by the sample provider rather than from assay-based typing. The samples were drawn from the first 160 participants of the ongoing ImmuneRACE study and from 950 to 1,500 subjects provided by 6 global collaborators. The material from the prospective study consisted of cDNA or gDNA derived from T cells, B-cell-depleted T cells, or PBMCs. Nearly every sample came with metadata listing a de-identified subject ID, COVID-19 status, age in years and sex.

The immunoSEQ Assay, a bias-controlled multiplex PCR, was used to amplify TCRbeta CDR3 regions from genomic DNA. As for the original processing: Nucleated cell counts per sample were estimated from amplification of reference gene primers within the assay. To quantify the absolute abundance of each unique TCRbeta CDR3 rearrangement, sequence reads were collapsed and filtered. Productive Simpson clonality was computed per sample as the square root of Simpson's diversity index over productive rearrangements. The immuneACCESS repertoire file appears here via TCRdb, limited to in-frame rearrangements. These files lack a portion of the clones; in checked studies, under half of the deficit traces to unresolved V genes, and the cause of the others is not known. The DNA was the basis for D and trimming; V, J and clone size are from that table. The sample yields about 400,000 clones; roughly 90% were counted once. In total, the top ten clones hold around 0.95% of the sample.

In the prospective study, participants were about 18 to 95 years old, resided in about two dozen geographic areas of the United States, and were enrolled through a virtual design. To assign participants to cohorts, the prospective study relied on clinical history that participants themselves reported in a screening survey and a study questionnaire. Mobile phlebotomists in the prospective study collected whole blood, serum and a nasopharyngeal or oropharyngeal swab from every participant. Participants in the prospective study had the option to provide additional blood draws and questionnaires over a roughly 2-month period. Blood samples from the prospective study were shipped frozen or at room temperature prior to DNA extraction. The study at large found these results: How much clinical and demographic metadata was included differed by source and by participant, and the metadata was provided uncurated.

The CDR3 measures 17 amino acids from cysteine to phenylalanine. CDR3 DNA only is kept here, 51 bases in frame from base 1. From V the trimming removes 4 bases and from J it removes 8 bases, while the gene matches leave 10 bases of the junction unaccounted for. Sequences SEHNR (CDR1) and FQNEAQ (CDR2) are obtained from the germline V gene (reference sequence). About this clone itself: This clone's antigen is unknown. No much larger clone is present one base from it, and per-base qualities are unavailable.

Rearrangement joined TRBV7-9 to TRBJ2-1; the junction holds 14 bases that match TRBD2. The TCR comes from a woman under 40 with acute COVID-19. Source material: PBMCs or T cells enriched from blood (not recorded which). The nucleotides read TGTGCCAGCAGCTCCCCGACCGGGACTAGCGGGGGCTATGAGCAGTTCTTC. Its protein product is CASSSPTGTSGGYEQFF.